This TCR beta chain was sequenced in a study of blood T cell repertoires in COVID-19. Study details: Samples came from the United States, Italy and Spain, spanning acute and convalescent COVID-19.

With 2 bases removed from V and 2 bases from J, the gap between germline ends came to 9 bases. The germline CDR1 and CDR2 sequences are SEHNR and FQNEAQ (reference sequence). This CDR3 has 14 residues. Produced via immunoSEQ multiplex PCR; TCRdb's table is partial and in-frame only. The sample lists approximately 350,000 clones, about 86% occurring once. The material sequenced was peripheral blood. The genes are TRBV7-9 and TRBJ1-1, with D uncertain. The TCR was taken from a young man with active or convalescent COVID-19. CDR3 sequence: CASSLPGDNTEAFF. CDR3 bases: TGTGCCAGCAGCTTACCGGGAGACAACACTGAAGCTTTCTTT.